The text below deals with one T cell receptor (beta chain). These data are taken from a study of T cell clones after liver transplantation. Profiling relied on immunoSEQ multiplex PCR, and the TCRdb table lists in-frame clones only, not all of them. The table has tens of thousands of clones, roughly 71% seen once. The specimen was CD4+ T cells from blood, collected at the 22-month timepoint. This clonotype was obtained from a human patient who received a liver transplant. The graft donor may have given rise to some T cells.

The DNA for the CDR3 is TGTGCCAGCAGTAGTCCCGGGACAGGGGAAAAACTGTTTTTT. Its protein product is CASSSPGTGEKLFF. V usage is TRBV28 and J usage is TRBJ1-4; 9 nucleotides agree with TRBD1. The junction had 6 bases not matched to a gene; V was cut back by 5 bases and J by 8 bases. The germline V gene has CDR1 MDHEN and CDR2 SYDVKM. The CDR3 length is 14 residues.